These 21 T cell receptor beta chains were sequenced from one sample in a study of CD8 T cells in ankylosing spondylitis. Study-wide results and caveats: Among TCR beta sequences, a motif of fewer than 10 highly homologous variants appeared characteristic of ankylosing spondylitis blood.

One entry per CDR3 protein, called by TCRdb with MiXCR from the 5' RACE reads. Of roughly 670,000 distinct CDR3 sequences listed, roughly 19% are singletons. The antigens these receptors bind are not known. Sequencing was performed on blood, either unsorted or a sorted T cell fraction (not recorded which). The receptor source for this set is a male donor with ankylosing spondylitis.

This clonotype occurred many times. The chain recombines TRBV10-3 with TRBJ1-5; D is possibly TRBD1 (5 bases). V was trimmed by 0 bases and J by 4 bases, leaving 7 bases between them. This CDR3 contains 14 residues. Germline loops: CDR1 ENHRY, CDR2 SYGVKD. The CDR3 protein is CAISESGGNQPQHF. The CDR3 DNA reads TGTGCCATCAGTGAGTCGGGGGGAAATCAGCCCCAGCATTTT.

The CDR3, as DNA: TGTGCCATCAGTGGGACAGGGAGGGACAATCAGCCCCAGCATTTT. Translated, it gives CAISGTGRDNQPQHF. J is TRBJ1-5 and V is TRBV10-3; the match to TRBD1 covers 8 bases. Germline CDR1 and CDR2: ENHRY and SYGVKD. This CDR3 is built from 15 residues. Unmatched junction bases numbered 5, after V lost 4 bases and J lost 3 bases.

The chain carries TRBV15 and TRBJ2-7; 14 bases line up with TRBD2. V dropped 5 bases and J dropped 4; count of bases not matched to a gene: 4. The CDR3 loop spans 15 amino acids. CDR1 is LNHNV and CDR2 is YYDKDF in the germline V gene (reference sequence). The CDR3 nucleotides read TGTGCCACCAGCCGTCGACTAGCGGGAGGGTACGAGCAGTACTTC. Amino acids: CATSRRLAGGYEQYF.

The CDR3 sequence is CASTNPFTDTQYF. Written as DNA, the CDR3 is TGTGCCAGCACCAACCCGTTCACAGATACGCAGTATTTT. The rearrangement links TRBV12-3 or TRBV12-4 to TRBJ2-3; D remains ambiguous. V lost 7 bases and J 2 bases, leaving 10 bases between the germline ends. The CDR3 totals 13 residues.

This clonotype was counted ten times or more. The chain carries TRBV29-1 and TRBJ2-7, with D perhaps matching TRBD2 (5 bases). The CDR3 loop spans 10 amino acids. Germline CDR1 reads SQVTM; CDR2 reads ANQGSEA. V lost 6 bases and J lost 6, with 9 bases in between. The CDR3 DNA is TGCAGCGTGGGAGATAGCGAGCAGTACTTC. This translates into CSVGDSEQYF.

CDR3 sequence reads: CASSHGWGSDNEQFF. CDR3 in DNA: TGTGCCAGCAGCCACGGGTGGGGGTCTGACAATGAGCAGTTCTTC. The V and J genes are TRBV3-1 and TRBJ2-1; D may correspond to TRBD1 or TRBD2 (5 bases each). The ends were cut back, 3 bases at V and 5 bases at J, with 14 bases in the middle. Germline CDR1 is LGHDT and CDR2 is YNNKEL (reference sequence). The CDR3 extends over 15 amino acids.

This CDR3 is CASSSHDPYNEQFF. In DNA form, the CDR3 reads TGTGCCAGCAGTTCCCACGACCCCTACAATGAGCAGTTCTTC. The gene calls are TRBV6-2 or TRBV6-3 and TRBJ2-1; no clear D gene. Germline CDR1 and CDR2: MNHEY and SVGEGT. Deletions cut 4 bases from V and 2 bases from J, with 9 bases between. The CDR3 is made up of 14 amino acids.

The CDR3 DNA sequence: TGTGCCAGCAGTTTTTCGCCCTCCTCCACCTACAATGAGCAGTTCTTC. This codes for CASSFSPSSTYNEQFF. This chain joins TRBV12-3 or TRBV12-4 and TRBJ2-1; unclear D gene. This CDR3 spans 16 amino acids. Trimming pared 3 bases from V and 2 bases from J, leaving 14 bases between.

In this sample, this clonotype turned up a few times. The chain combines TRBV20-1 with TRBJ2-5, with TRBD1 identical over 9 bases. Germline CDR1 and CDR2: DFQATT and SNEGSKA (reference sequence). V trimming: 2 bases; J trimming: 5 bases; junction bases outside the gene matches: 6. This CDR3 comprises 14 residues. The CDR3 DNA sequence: TGCAGTGCTAGATCCTTGACAGGGGGGGAGACCCAGTACTTC. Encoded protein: CSARSLTGGETQYF.

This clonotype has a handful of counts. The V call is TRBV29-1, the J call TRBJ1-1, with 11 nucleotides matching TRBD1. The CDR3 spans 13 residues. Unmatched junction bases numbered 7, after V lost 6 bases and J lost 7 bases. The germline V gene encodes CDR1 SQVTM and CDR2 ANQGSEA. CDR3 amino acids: CSVGQGERDEAFF. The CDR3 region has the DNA TGCAGCGTGGGACAGGGGGAGAGGGATGAAGCTTTCTTT. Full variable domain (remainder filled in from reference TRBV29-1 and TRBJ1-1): SAVISQKPSRDICQRGTSLTIQCQVDSQVTMMFWYRQQPGQSLTLIATANQGSEATYESGFVIDKFPISRPNLTFSTLTVSNMSPEDSSIYLCSVGQGERDEAFFGQGTRLTVV.

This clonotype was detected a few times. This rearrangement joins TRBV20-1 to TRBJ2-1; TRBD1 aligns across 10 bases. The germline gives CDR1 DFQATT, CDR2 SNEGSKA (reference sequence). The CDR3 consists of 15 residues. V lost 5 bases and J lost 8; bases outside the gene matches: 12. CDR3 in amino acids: CSAADRGLLVDEQFF. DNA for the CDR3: TGCAGTGCTGCAGACAGGGGGCTTTTAGTGGATGAGCAGTTCTTC.

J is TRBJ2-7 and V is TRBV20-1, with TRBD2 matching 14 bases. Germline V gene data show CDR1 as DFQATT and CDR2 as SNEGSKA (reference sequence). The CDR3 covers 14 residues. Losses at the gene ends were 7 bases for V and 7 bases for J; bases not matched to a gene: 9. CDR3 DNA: TGCAGTGGCGTGCGACTAGCGGGAGGGGGTGAGCAGTACTTC. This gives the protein CSGVRLAGGGEQYF.

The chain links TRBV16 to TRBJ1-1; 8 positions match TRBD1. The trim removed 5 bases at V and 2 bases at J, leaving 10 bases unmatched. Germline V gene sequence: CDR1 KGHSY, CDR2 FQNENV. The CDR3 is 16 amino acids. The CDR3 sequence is CASSAMGTGRNTEAFF. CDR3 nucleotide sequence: TGTGCCAGCAGCGCTATGGGGACAGGTAGAAACACTGAAGCTTTCTTT.

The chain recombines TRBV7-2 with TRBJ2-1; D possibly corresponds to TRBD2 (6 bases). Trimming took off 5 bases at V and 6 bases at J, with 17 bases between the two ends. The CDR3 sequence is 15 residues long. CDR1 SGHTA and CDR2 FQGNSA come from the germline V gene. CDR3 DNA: TGTGCCAGCAGCGACTACGGGACTCTCAGCAATGAGCAGTTCTTC. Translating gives CASSDYGTLSNEQFF.

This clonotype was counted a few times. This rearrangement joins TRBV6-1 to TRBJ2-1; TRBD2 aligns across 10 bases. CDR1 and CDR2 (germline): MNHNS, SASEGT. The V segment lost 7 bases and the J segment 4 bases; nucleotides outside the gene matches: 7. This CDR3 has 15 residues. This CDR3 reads CASTRTSGPYNEQFF. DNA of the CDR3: TGTGCCAGCACCCGGACTAGCGGACCTTACAATGAGCAGTTCTTC.

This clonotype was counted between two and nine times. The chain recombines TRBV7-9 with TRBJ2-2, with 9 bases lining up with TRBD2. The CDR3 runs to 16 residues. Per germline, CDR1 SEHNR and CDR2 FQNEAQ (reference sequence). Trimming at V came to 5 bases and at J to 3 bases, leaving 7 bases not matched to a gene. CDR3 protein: CASSISGSADTGELFF. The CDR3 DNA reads TGTGCCAGCAGCATTAGCGGGAGCGCGGACACCGGGGAGCTGTTTTTT.

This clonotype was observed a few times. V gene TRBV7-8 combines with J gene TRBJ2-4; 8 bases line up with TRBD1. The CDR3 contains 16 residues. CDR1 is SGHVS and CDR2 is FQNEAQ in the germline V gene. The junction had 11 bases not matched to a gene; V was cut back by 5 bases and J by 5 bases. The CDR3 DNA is TGTGCCAGCAGCGCCGCCTCAGGGGGCGCAGAAAACATTCAGTACTTC. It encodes CASSAASGGAENIQYF.

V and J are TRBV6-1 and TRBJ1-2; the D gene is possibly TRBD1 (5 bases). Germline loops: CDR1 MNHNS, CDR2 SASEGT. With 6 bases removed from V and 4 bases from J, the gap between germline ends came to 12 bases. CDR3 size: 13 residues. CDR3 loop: CASSRGRGYGYTF. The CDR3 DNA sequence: TGTGCCAGCAGCCGGGGACGCGGCTATGGCTACACCTTC.

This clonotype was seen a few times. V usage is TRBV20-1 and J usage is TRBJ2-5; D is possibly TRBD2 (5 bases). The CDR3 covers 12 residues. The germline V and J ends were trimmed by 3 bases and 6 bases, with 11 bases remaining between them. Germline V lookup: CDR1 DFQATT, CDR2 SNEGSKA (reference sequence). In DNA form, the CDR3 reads TGCAGTGCTAGCTTAGCGTTGAAGACCCAGTACTTC. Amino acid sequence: CSASLALKTQYF.

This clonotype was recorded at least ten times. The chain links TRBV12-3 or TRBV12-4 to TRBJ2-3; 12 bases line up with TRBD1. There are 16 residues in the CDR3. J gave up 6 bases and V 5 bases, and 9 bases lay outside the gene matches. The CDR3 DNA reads TGTGCCAGCAGTCCATCCGGGACAGGGGGCTCCGATACGCAGTATTTT. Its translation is CASSPSGTGGSDTQYF.

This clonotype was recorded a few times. CDR3 bases: TGCGCCAGCAGCCTCACCGCAGCCGGCGGAGATTACAATGAGCAGTTCTTC. Its translation is CASSLTAAGGDYNEQFF. This chain connects TRBV4-3 to TRBJ2-1; no firm D call. V was clipped by 4 bases and J by 4 bases, with 20 bases between them. This CDR3 spans 17 amino acids. Looked up from germline, CDR1 is LGHNA and CDR2 is YSLEER.